These 25 T cell receptor beta chains share one sample of origin, sequenced in a study of T cell repertoires in cytomegalovirus infection. TCRdb reprocessed the reads with MiXCR, giving one entry per CDR3 protein. The sample contains about 450,000 distinct CDR3 sequences, about 33% of which appear only once. The specimen sequenced was PBMCs. The origin of the receptors is a human donor in good health (CMV status not recorded). Some clones in this sample may be carry-over from other donors' samples.

V is TRBV5-1 and J is TRBJ2-7; D might be TRBD1 (6 bases). Germline V gene lookup returns CDR1 SGHRS and CDR2 YFSETQ. Trimming removed 4 bases at V and 6 bases at J, with 17 bases between. The CDR3 is made up of 14 amino acids. The CDR3 spells CASSIRENRVEQYF. CDR3 DNA: TGCGCCAGCAGCATAAGGGAGAACAGGGTCGAGCAGTACTTC.

The chain links TRBV2 to TRBJ1-5; TRBD1 agrees at 11 bases. The germline gives CDR1 SNHLY, CDR2 FYNNEI. V lost 6 bases and J lost 7; bases outside the gene matches: 11. This CDR3 spans 16 amino acids. The CDR3 region is CASRRTGGVQSQPQHF. The CDR3, as DNA: TGTGCCAGCAGGAGGACAGGGGGCGTTCAGAGCCAGCCCCAGCATTTT.

This clonotype was observed a handful of times. The CDR3 nucleotides read TGTGCCAGCAGACACAGCTCTGGGGCCAACGTCCTGACTTTC. Its translation is CASRHSSGANVLTF. V and J are TRBV7-9 and TRBJ2-6; D uncertain. CDR3 size: 14 residues. V was pared by 6 bases and J by 0 bases, with 6 bases between. CDR1 and CDR2 (germline): SEHNR, FQNEAQ (reference sequence).

Remarks on this clonotype: The junction differs from germline at one of its ends, possibly a read error. This chain connects TRBV7-2 to TRBJ2-3, with 11 positions matching TRBD2. The CDR3 contains 16 residues. In germline, CDR1 is SGHTA, CDR2 FQGNSA. The CDR3 nucleotides are TGTGCCAGCAGCTTCCTAGCGGGGGGCCCTACAGTTACGCAGTATTTT. Residues: CASSFLAGGPTVTQYF.

Here the CDR3 DNA reads TGTGCCAGCGCACCGGGACAGGGCTTAGATGGCTACACCTTC. Residues: CASAPGQGLDGYTF. V usage is TRBV2 and J usage is TRBJ1-2; 9 nucleotides align to TRBD1. The CDR3 totals 14 residues. With V trimmed by 8 bases and J by 6 bases, 10 bases remained unmatched. CDR1 and CDR2 (germline): SNHLY, FYNNEI.

The chain combines TRBV4-1 with TRBJ2-2; TRBD1 might be the D (5 bases). V was trimmed by 1 base and J by 0 bases, leaving 12 bases between them. The germline gives CDR1 MGHRA, CDR2 YSYEKL. The CDR3 covers 17 residues. The CDR3 DNA follows: TGCGCCAGCAGCCAAGTTCCAGGGATCTCGAACACCGGGGAGCTGTTTTTT. It specifies CASSQVPGISNTGELFF.

The genes are TRBV7-8 and TRBJ1-1; TRBD1 matches 8 bases. Germline values: CDR1 SGHVS, CDR2 FQNEAQ. Trimming at V came to 3 bases and at J to 1 base, leaving 10 bases not matched to a gene. CDR3 length equals 17 residues. For the CDR3, the DNA is TGTGCCAGCAGCTTTTTGACTTCCGGGACAGGGAACACTGAAGCTTTCTTT. Translated, it gives CASSFLTSGTGNTEAFF.

The table lists this clonotype with a few counts. The rearrangement joins TRBV6-6 to TRBJ1-6; 8 positions match TRBD1. J lost 6 bases, V lost 0 bases, and 7 bases had no gene match. The CDR3 covers 17 residues. The germline CDR1 and CDR2 sequences are MNHNY and SVGAGI (reference sequence). The CDR3 loop is CASSYSIFDRGNSPLHF. The CDR3 region has the DNA TGTGCCAGCAGTTACTCGATTTTCGACAGGGGTAATTCACCCCTCCACTTT.

The chain has TRBV3-1 and TRBJ2-7, with D hard to call. Germline V lookup: CDR1 LGHDT, CDR2 YNNKEL (reference sequence). The V gene lost 8 bases and the J gene lost 2 bases, with 19 bases spanning the gap. The CDR3 loop spans 15 amino acids. The CDR3 sequence is CASSTIWGTPYEQYF. Here the CDR3 DNA reads TGTGCCAGCTCTACGATTTGGGGAACGCCCTACGAGCAGTACTTC.

The CDR3 DNA reads as TGTGCCACCGTCCGAGGCGTGAACACTGAAGCTTTCTTT. Translation gives CATVRGVNTEAFF. The chain recombines TRBV15 with TRBJ1-1; D unresolved. CDR3 length: 13 amino acids. CDR1 and CDR2 from the germline V gene are LNHNV and YYDKDF (reference sequence). V lost 8 bases and J 0 bases, leaving 10 bases between the germline ends.

The rearrangement joins TRBV12-3 or TRBV12-4 to TRBJ2-2; 7 nucleotides align to TRBD1. Trimming cost V 6 bases and J 6 bases; bases outside gene matches: 10. The CDR3 is made up of 15 amino acids. The DNA of the CDR3 is TGTGCCAGCAGACGTCGAGGGGGCGGACCCGGGGAGCTGTTTTTT. It encodes CASRRRGGGPGELFF.

In the case of this clonotype: In this CDR3 the conserved last residue, phenylalanine or tryptophan, is missing, so a read error is likely. The genes are TRBV11-2 and TRBJ2-1; 8 nucleotides match TRBD1. The CDR3 is 16 amino acids. Germline values: CDR1 SGHAT, CDR2 FQNNGV. V was pared by 1 base and J by 5 bases, with 7 bases of the junction left unmatched. CDR3: CASSLGGTGSHNEQFL. The CDR3 nucleotides are TGTGCCAGCAGCTTAGGGGGGACAGGTTCTCACAATGAGCAGTTCTTA.

This clonotype has just a few counts. V usage is TRBV12-3 or TRBV12-4 and J usage is TRBJ2-1, with D tentatively TRBD1 (5 bases). The CDR3 has 14 amino acids. V gave up 6 bases and J gave up 7 bases, with 16 bases separating them. The CDR3: CASSRFPGRNEQFF. The CDR3 coding sequence is TGTGCCAGCAGCCGATTTCCAGGGCGAAATGAGCAGTTCTTC.

The J gene is TRBJ2-1, the V gene TRBV5-4; 11 bases are shared with TRBD1. Germline-derived CDR1 and CDR2 are SGHNT and YYREEE (reference sequence). V gave up 3 bases and J gave up 7 bases; unmatched junction bases: 6. CDR3 size: 15 residues. The CDR3 sequence is CASSSTRDRGNEQFF. CDR3 bases: TGTGCCAGCAGCTCCACCCGGGACAGGGGGAATGAGCAGTTCTTC.

This clonotype occurred many times. This chain connects TRBV12-3 or TRBV12-4 to TRBJ1-1, with D uncertain. CDR3 length: 15 residues. The V end was cut by 6 bases, the J end by 1 base, with 15 bases between. The CDR3 DNA is TGTGCCAGCAGATCTAAGGGCCGATCGAACACTGAAGCTTTCTTT. Translated, it gives CASRSKGRSNTEAFF.

This clonotype has ten or more counts. The chain combines TRBV6-1 with TRBJ1-2; D is possibly TRBD1 (6 bases). Trimming took 10 bases from V and 4 from J, leaving 19 bases between them. The germline V gene encodes CDR1 MNHNS and CDR2 SASEGT. CDR3 length: 14 residues. The CDR3 sequence is CATHSGDGTYGYTF. In nucleotides, the CDR3 is TGTGCCACCCACTCAGGGGATGGGACCTATGGCTACACCTTC.

This clonotype was detected many times. The chain links TRBV12-3 or TRBV12-4 to TRBJ1-6; D remains ambiguous. Between the trimmed V and J ends, which lost 3 bases and 5 bases, there was a span of 14 bases. The length of the CDR3 is 16 residues. CDR3 in amino acids: CASSLKGAANNSPLHF. CDR3 nucleotides: TGTGCCAGCAGTTTGAAGGGCGCAGCGAATAATTCACCCCTCCACTTT.

Comment on this clonotype: At one end the junction does not follow the germline gene, possibly because of a read error. CDR3 bases: TGTGCCAGCAGCGCGGACAGCAGCGTTGGCAATCAGCCCCCGCATTTT. It is translated as CASSADSSVGNQPPHF. The chain has TRBV11-2 and TRBJ1-5, with a weak D call TRBD1 (6 bases). The V gene's germline CDR1 is SGHAT and CDR2 FQNNGV. This CDR3 comprises 16 residues.

This clonotype came up a few times. The chain recombines TRBV11-2 with TRBJ1-1; TRBD1 matches at 7 bases. Germline assignment: CDR1 SGHAT and CDR2 FQNNGV. V lost 5 bases, J lost 5 bases, and 14 bases stayed unmatched. The CDR3 is 16 amino acids. CDR3 sequence (DNA): TGTGCCAGCAGCCCCGTCGGGAGGACAGGAGCTACTGAAGCTTTCTTT. Its protein product is CASSPVGRTGATEAFF.

The chain has TRBV5-1 and TRBJ2-5; D unclear. The CDR3 runs 13 residues. CDR1 is SGHRS, CDR2 YFSETQ, per germline. The germline V and J ends were trimmed by 2 bases and 3 bases, with 8 bases remaining between them. The CDR3 loop is CASSFSEEETQYF. As DNA, the CDR3 is TGCGCCAGCAGCTTTTCCGAGGAAGAGACCCAGTACTTC.

This chain uses TRBV28 with TRBJ1-2; 7 nucleotides align to TRBD1. This CDR3 has 13 amino acids. V trimming: 3 bases; J trimming: 5 bases; junction bases outside the gene matches: 3. Germline CDR1 MDHEN, CDR2 SYDVKM. The CDR3 reads CASSFRGVYGYTF. DNA of the CDR3: TGTGCCAGCAGTTTCAGGGGGGTTTATGGCTACACCTTC.

The V call is TRBV11-1, the J call TRBJ2-3; 7 bases fit TRBD2. Germline lookup yields CDR1 SGHAT and CDR2 FQDESV (reference sequence). The CDR3 length is 16 residues. V dropped 5 bases and J dropped 5; count of bases not matched to a gene: 13. The CDR3 DNA sequence: TGTGCCAGCAGCCCGCAAAGCGGGGTTTCCGAAGATACGCAGTATTTT. Translating gives CASSPQSGVSEDTQYF. The entire variable domain, with the rest obtained from reference TRBV11-1 and TRBJ2-3, is as follows: EAEVAQSPRYKITEKSQAVAFWCDPISGHATLYWYRQILGQGPELLVQFQDESVVDDSQLPKDRFSAERLKGVDSTLKIQPAELGDSAMYLCASSPQSGVSEDTQYFGPGTRLTVL.

Ten or more counts support this clonotype. V and J are TRBV5-4 and TRBJ1-1; maybe TRBD1 (5 bases). Per germline, CDR1 SGHNT and CDR2 YYREEE (reference sequence). Deletions cut 1 base from V and 1 base from J, with 8 bases between. The CDR3 is 14 residues long. The CDR3 reads CASSLPGPNTEAFF. The CDR3 bases are TGTGCCAGCAGCTTGCCGGGGCCGAACACTGAAGCTTTCTTT. The full variable domain, its missing parts supplied by reference TRBV5-4 and TRBJ1-1, is ETGVTQSPTHLIKTRGQQVTLRCSSQSGHNTVSWYQQALGQGPQFIFQYYREEENGRGNFPPRFSGLQFPNYSSELNVNALELDDSALYLCASSLPGPNTEAFFGQGTRLTVV.

This clonotype was seen many times. This sequence joins TRBV11-2 and TRBJ1-3; a weak D match, TRBD1 (6 bases). CDR3 size: 14 residues. Trimming stripped 5 bases from V and 3 bases from J, with 11 bases between. Germline V gene lookup returns CDR1 SGHAT and CDR2 FQNNGV. DNA of the CDR3: TGTGCCAGCAGCAGGGACATCTTTGGAAACACCATATATTTT. Amino acid sequence: CASSRDIFGNTIYF.

CDR3: CASSHPSSGTSKSQAYEQYF. CDR3 sequence (DNA): TGTGCCAGCAGCCACCCCTCTTCCGGGACAAGCAAGTCCCAGGCCTACGAGCAGTACTTC. The gene calls are TRBV6-5 and TRBJ2-7; the D gene is possibly TRBD1 (6 bases). The CDR3 sequence is 20 residues long. The ends were cut back, 6 bases at V and 2 bases at J, with 32 bases in the middle. Germline CDR1 and CDR2: MNHEY and SVGAGI.